Given below is one T cell receptor beta chain in context. The antigen remains undetermined. Amplification used 60 Vbeta primers and 13 Jbeta primers. Clones were sequenced by immunoSEQ multiplex PCR, and TCRdb holds only the in-frame ones, with some missing. Counted here are about 170,000 clones, approximately 81% occurring once; the ten biggest clones make up under 3%. These data belong to a study of cytomegalovirus exposure and HLA in healthy donors. Regarding the study as a whole: A highly shared variant cluster was judged a likely technical artifact.

V was shortened by 2 bases and J by 9 bases, with 7 bases between the two germline ends. Per the germline V gene, CDR1 is MNHEY and CDR2 is SMNVEV (reference sequence). The CDR3 spans 12 residues. Sequencing input: PBMCs. The clonotype originates from a woman aged 50 to 65 in good health and CMV-seronegative. The chain employs TRBV27 and TRBJ1-4; a weak D match, TRBD1 (5 bases). CDR3 loop: CASSLTGQKLFF. The CDR3 nucleotides are TGTGCCAGCAGTTTAACAGGACAAAAACTGTTTTTT.